The 15 T cell receptor beta chains below were found in one sample sequenced in a study of metastatic and nonmetastatic thyroid tumors. No treatment of any kind had been given to any patient before thyroid surgery. TCRdb re-called the PCR reads with MiXCR. The table has approximately 32,000 clones, about a fifth seen once. Sequencing used tumor tissue. These receptors all stem from a male donor with papillary thyroid cancer or a benign thyroid nodule (not recorded which). Some clones in this sample may be carry-over from other donors' samples.

The chain is built from TRBV19 and TRBJ1-2; D perhaps matches TRBD1 (6 bases). The CDR3 sequence is 14 residues long. Germline-derived CDR1 and CDR2 are LNHDA and SQIVND (reference sequence). V dropped 5 bases and J dropped 0 bases, with 10 bases sitting between them. CDR3 sequence reads: CASSGNRANYGYTF. The CDR3 nucleotides read TGTGCCAGTAGTGGAAACAGGGCTAACTATGGCTACACCTTC.

This clone is medium-sized in the sample. The genes are TRBV7-2 and TRBJ1-2; D is undetermined. Trimming stripped 4 bases from V and 4 bases from J, with 7 bases between. CDR3 length equals 12 residues. CDR1 and CDR2 from the germline V gene are SGHTA and FQGNSA. The CDR3 loop is CASSSSIYGYTF. CDR3 nucleotides: TGTGCCAGCAGCTCTTCTATCTATGGCTACACCTTC.

This clone rates as medium-sized (0.01 to 0.1%). The chain employs TRBV5-1 and TRBJ1-1; 8 positions agree with TRBD1. The CDR3 extends over 13 amino acids. The V gene end was trimmed by 5 bases and the J gene end by 4 bases; junction bases not matched to a gene: 4. CDR1 is SGHRS, CDR2 YFSETQ, per germline. Here the CDR3 DNA reads TGCGCCAGCAGTGCAGGGGGCTTCACTGAAGCTTTCTTT. Residues: CASSAGGFTEAFF.

In this sample, this clone turned up many times. The J gene is TRBJ2-3, the V gene TRBV24-1; the D gene is possibly TRBD1 (6 bases). Germline CDR1 KGHDR, CDR2 SFDVKD. The V end lost 7 bases, the J end lost 8 bases, and 21 bases lay between the germline ends. This CDR3 region has 15 residues. The CDR3 nucleotides read TGTGCCACCAGGGGAACGGACAGCCCCTCGGGTACGCAGTATTTT. Translation: CATRGTDSPSGTQYF.

Only a few counts were recorded for this clone. A read error may produce the germline difference seen at one junction end. The V and J genes are TRBV6-1 and TRBJ2-7; D remains unclear. The CDR3 is 11 residues long. Germline values: CDR1 MNHNS, CDR2 SASEGT. CDR3 bases: TGTGCCAGCATTGAACTTTACGAGCAGTACTTC. It translates to CASIELYEQYF.

This clone has ten or more counts. This sequence joins TRBV7-2 and TRBJ2-3; TRBD1 aligns across 11 bases. CDR1 and CDR2 from the germline V gene are SGHTA and FQGNSA. Trimming took 1 base from V and 7 from J; bases not matched to a gene: 7. The CDR3 sequence is 16 residues long. The CDR3 sequence is CASSLVRTGGTYTQYF. The CDR3 bases are TGTGCCAGCAGCTTAGTCAGGACAGGGGGCACGTATACGCAGTATTTT.

The V gene is TRBV27, the J gene TRBJ1-5; TRBD1 matches 7 bases. The CDR3 covers 13 residues. Germline CDR1 is MNHEY and CDR2 is SMNVEV (reference sequence). V dropped 3 bases and J dropped 6; count of bases not matched to a gene: 2. CDR3 amino acids: CASSFTGAQPQHF. The DNA for the CDR3 is TGTGCCAGCAGTTTTACAGGGGCTCAGCCCCAGCATTTT.

As to this clone: A much larger clone differs by one base, so this may be a read error. The CDR3 DNA sequence: TGCGCCAGCAGTGAGTCGTTGTGGGAGACCCAGTACTTC. Residues: CASSESLWETQYF. The rearrangement uses TRBV10-2 and TRBJ2-5; D gene unclear. The CDR3 length is 13 residues. Germline CDR1 is WSHSY and CDR2 is SAAADI. Trimming cost V 0 bases and J 5 bases, with 7 bases left between them.

The V gene is TRBV6-2 or TRBV6-3, the J gene TRBJ1-5, with 9 bases matching TRBD1. CDR3 size: 14 residues. Germline V gene data show CDR1 as MNHEY and CDR2 as SVGEGT. V lost 7 bases and J lost 7; bases outside the gene matches: 8. As DNA, the CDR3 is TGTGCCAGCAATCCCGGGACAGGGCTCCAGCCCCAGCATTTT. Residues: CASNPGTGLQPQHF.

This clone turned up a few times. The V and J genes are TRBV27 and TRBJ2-3; maybe TRBD2 (6 bases). This CDR3 has 16 amino acids. In germline, CDR1 is MNHEY, CDR2 SMNVEV (reference sequence). V lost 5 bases and J lost 10, with 25 bases in between. In nucleotides, the CDR3 is TGTGCCAGCAGTCTCGGACGAAGCTTGAGGGAGGATGCGCAGTATTTT. This encodes CASSLGRSLREDAQYF.

This clone was recorded many times. The chain couples TRBV4-1 to TRBJ2-3, with TRBD1 matching over 10 bases. Germline V gene sequence: CDR1 MGHRA, CDR2 YSYEKL. CDR3 size: 17 residues. J gave up 1 base and V 2 bases, and 6 bases lay outside the gene matches. DNA of the CDR3: TGCGCCAGCAGCCAACTTACCGGGACAGGGGGCACAGATACGCAGTATTTT. Residues: CASSQLTGTGGTDTQYF.

This clone was seen ten or more times. For the CDR3, the DNA is TGCGCCAGCAGCTTGAGGACCACCACTACGTTAGGTTCCGAGCAGTACTTC. Protein sequence: CASSLRTTTTLGSEQYF. The chain uses TRBV5-1 and TRBJ2-7; D unresolved. Trimming took 1 base from V and 6 from J, leaving 23 bases between them. This CDR3 contains 17 residues. From germline, CDR1 is SGHRS and CDR2 YFSETQ.

This clone was recorded many times. The chain links TRBV20-1 to TRBJ1-5; TRBD1 matches at 8 bases. This CDR3 contains 15 residues. The ends lost 4 bases at V and 6 bases at J; junction bases unmatched: 11. The germline CDR1 and CDR2 sequences are DFQATT and SNEGSKA (reference sequence). CDR3 residues: CSAKPLGTGGQPQHF. The CDR3 DNA sequence: TGCAGTGCTAAACCTTTGGGGACAGGAGGTCAGCCCCAGCATTTT.

This sequence joins TRBV6-2 or TRBV6-3 and TRBJ2-2; no reliable D call. The CDR3 extends over 14 amino acids. Germline CDR1 and CDR2: MNHEY and SVGEGT. V was trimmed by 2 bases and J by 11 bases, leaving 15 bases between them. Here the CDR3 reads CASSYMFGDGELFF. The CDR3, as DNA: TGTGCCAGCAGTTACATGTTTGGCGACGGTGAGCTGTTTTTT.

This clone showed up many times. The chain joins TRBV5-1 to TRBJ2-3, with 8 nucleotides matching TRBD1. This CDR3 is 16 amino acids long. Per germline, CDR1 SGHRS and CDR2 YFSETQ. V gave up 4 bases and J gave up 4 bases; unmatched junction bases: 11. The CDR3 coding sequence is TGCGCCAGCAGCGGGTGGACAGGGTTCGGACCAGATACGCAGTATTTT. Its protein is CASSGWTGFGPDTQYF. Drawing the rest from reference TRBV5-1 and TRBJ2-3, the complete variable domain is KAGVTQTPRYLIKTRGQQVTLSCSPISGHRSVSWYQQTPGQGLQFLFEYFSETQRNKGNFPGRFSGRQFSNSRSEMNVSTLELGDSALYLCASSGWTGFGPDTQYFGPGTRLTVL.